The 31 T cell receptor beta chains below all came from one sample that was sequenced in a study of regulatory T cells in long-lasting Graves disease. Described time point: persistent/refractory GD, antithyroid drugs over 5 years with positive TRAb. After RNA was extracted from PBMCs, the TCR library was made from it. Relying on iRepertoire HTBI primers and Arm-PCR of CDR3 regions, the team built TCR beta libraries. TCRdb recomputed calls from the multiplex PCR reads with MiXCR, one row per CDR3 protein. The table lists under 350,000 distinct CDR3 sequences, 22% of them singletons, with roughly three fifths in the top ten. The material was peripheral blood mononuclear cells (PBMCs), obtained when the disease was refractory, from a patient treated with antithyroid drugs. The receptors stem from a female donor with Graves disease.

Regarding this clonotype: This CDR3 fails to terminate in the conserved phenylalanine or tryptophan, so it likely reflects a read error. This rearrangement joins TRBV12-3 or TRBV12-4 to TRBJ1-1, with TRBD1 as a possible D gene (5 bases). The CDR3 spans 13 residues. The ends were cut back, 3 bases at V and 1 base at J, with 6 bases in the middle. CDR3 region: CASSFGTNTEAFL. The CDR3 DNA reads TGTGCCAGCAGTTTTGGGACGAACACTGAAGCTTTCCTT.

The CDR3 reads CASSLYQGVDTGELFF. In DNA form, the CDR3 reads TGTGCCAGCAGTTTATATCAGGGGGTGGACACCGGGGAGCTGTTTTTT. The chain joins TRBV27 to TRBJ2-2, with TRBD1 matching 7 bases. This CDR3 comprises 16 residues. The trim removed 1 base at V and 3 bases at J, leaving 5 bases unmatched. CDR1 and CDR2 (germline): MNHEY, SMNVEV (reference sequence).

This clonotype was found many times. The rearrangement links TRBV11-2 to TRBJ1-1, with D hard to call. This CDR3 is built from 13 residues. Germline CDR1 reads SGHAT; CDR2 reads FQNNGV. Trimming pared 2 bases from V and 2 bases from J, leaving 6 bases between. This CDR3 reads CASSLNINTEAFF. Here the CDR3 DNA reads TGTGCCAGCAGCTTAAATATTAACACTGAAGCTTTCTTT.

This clonotype was seen repeatedly, ten times or more. The chain carries TRBV28 and TRBJ2-7; TRBD2 aligns across 12 bases. After removal of 1 base from V and 2 bases from J, the junction contained 9 bases not matched to a gene. This CDR3 is 18 amino acids long. Looked up from germline, CDR1 is MDHEN and CDR2 is SYDVKM. CDR3 DNA sequence: TGTGCCAGCAGTTTATCCCCTTCTAGCGGGAGGGTTACCTACGAGCAGTACTTC. Its translation: CASSLSPSSGRVTYEQYF.

The chain recombines TRBV28 with TRBJ2-5, with D perhaps assigned TRBD1 or TRBD2 (5 bases each). The CDR3 runs 15 residues. Per germline, CDR1 MDHEN and CDR2 SYDVKM. V was pared by 3 bases and J by 4 bases, with 15 bases between. The CDR3 loop is CASSFRRVGGETQYF. The CDR3 bases are TGTGCCAGCAGTTTTCGCCGCGTTGGGGGAGAGACCCAGTACTTC.

This clonotype was detected only a few times. This chain's CDR3 is CSARVPSRAGELFF. CDR3 sequence (DNA): TGCAGTGCCCGAGTGCCTAGCAGGGCCGGGGAGCTGTTTTTT. This chain links TRBV20-1 with TRBJ2-2; either TRBD1 or TRBD2 may fit D (5 bases each). The CDR3 is 14 residues long. The ends were cut back, 6 bases at V and 6 bases at J, with 17 bases in the middle. The germline V gene encodes CDR1 DFQATT and CDR2 SNEGSKA (reference sequence).

Concerning this clonotype itself: The junction does not match germline at one end; this may be a read error. The chain combines TRBV10-3 with TRBJ2-2; D might be TRBD2 (6 bases). Germline-derived CDR1 and CDR2 are ENHRY and SYGVKD. The length of the CDR3 is 14 residues. CDR3 protein: CAIRERVEGGELFF. The CDR3 coding sequence is TGTGCCATCCGTGAGCGGGTCGAAGGCGGGGAGCTGTTTTTT.

The genes are TRBV7-2 and TRBJ2-5; 8 bases are shared with TRBD2. This CDR3 has 15 amino acids. In germline, CDR1 is SGHTA, CDR2 FQGNSA. Unmatched junction bases numbered 5, after V lost 5 bases and J lost 0 bases. The CDR3 nucleotides read TGTGCCAGCAGCCGACTAGCGAAGAACCAAGAGACCCAGTACTTC. It is translated as CASSRLAKNQETQYF. Full variable domain (outside the CDR3, taken from reference TRBV7-2 and TRBJ2-5): GAGVSQSPSNKVTEKGKDVELRCDPISGHTALYWYRQSLGQGLEFLIYFQGNSAPDKSGLPSDRFSAERTGGSVSTLTIQRTQQEDSAVYLCASSRLAKNQETQYFGPGTRLLVL.

This clonotype was counted between two and nine times. This chain links TRBV12-3 or TRBV12-4 with TRBJ2-1; perhaps TRBD2 as D (5 bases). Trimming took off 3 bases at V and 7 bases at J, with 10 bases between the two ends. There are 13 residues in the CDR3. DNA for the CDR3: TGTGCCAGCAGTTTGATGGAGGAGAATGAGCAGTTCTTC. This encodes CASSLMEENEQFF.

This clonotype was counted ten times or more. The chain uses TRBV28 and TRBJ2-7; D remains unclear. Germline values: CDR1 MDHEN, CDR2 SYDVKM. This CDR3 is built from 14 residues. The V gene lost 2 bases and the J gene lost 2 bases, with 10 bases spanning the gap. The CDR3 is CASSLSSVTYEQYF. The CDR3, as DNA: TGTGCCAGCAGTTTAAGCTCGGTTACCTACGAGCAGTACTTC. The variable domain in full, completed from reference TRBV28 and TRBJ2-7, reads DVKVTQSSRYLVKRTGEKVFLECVQDMDHENMFWYRQDPGLGLRLIYFSYDVKMKEKGDIPEGYSVSREKKERFSLILESASTNQTSMYLCASSLSSVTYEQYFGPGTRLTVT.

This clonotype has ten or more counts. The chain uses TRBV20-1 and TRBJ2-7; 9 nucleotides align to TRBD2. The trim removed 6 bases at V and 0 bases at J, leaving 6 bases unmatched. CDR1 DFQATT and CDR2 SNEGSKA come from the germline V gene (reference sequence). This CDR3 is built from 14 residues. The CDR3, as DNA: TGCAGTGCAAAACTAGCGGGTAGCTCCTACGAGCAGTACTTC. It translates to CSAKLAGSSYEQYF.

The V and J genes are TRBV27 and TRBJ2-7; a possible D gene is TRBD2 (5 bases). Trimming cost V 5 bases and J 3 bases, with 14 bases left between them. The CDR3 is 14 amino acids. Germline V gene data show CDR1 as MNHEY and CDR2 as SMNVEV (reference sequence). CDR3 protein: CASSQTGISYEQYF. CDR3 nucleotide sequence: TGTGCCAGCAGTCAAACCGGGATAAGCTACGAGCAGTACTTC.

The chain couples TRBV5-4 to TRBJ2-1, with TRBD2 matching 7 bases. There are 16 residues in the CDR3. The germline V gene has CDR1 SGHNT and CDR2 YYREEE (reference sequence). Germline trimming cut 0 bases from V and 2 bases from J; bases unmatched to any gene: 5. CDR3 nucleotides: TGTGCCAGCAGCTTGGGGCTAGCGGAACCCTACAATGAGCAGTTCTTC. Encoded protein: CASSLGLAEPYNEQFF.

This sequence joins TRBV19 and TRBJ1-4; 7 bases match TRBD1. V lost 9 bases to trimming and J lost 4 bases; unmatched junction nucleotides: 8. Germline V CDR1 and CDR2: LNHDA, SQIVND (reference sequence). This CDR3 comprises 14 residues. CDR3 in amino acids: CASNKDRNNEKLFF. The CDR3 DNA sequence: TGTGCCAGCAACAAGGACAGGAATAATGAAAAACTGTTTTTT.

This clonotype was counted many times. The V and J genes are TRBV29-1 and TRBJ1-1; D might be TRBD1 (6 bases). The V gene's germline CDR1 is SQVTM and CDR2 ANQGSEA. The V end was cut by 7 bases, the J end by 5 bases, with 11 bases between. This CDR3 region has 11 residues. CDR3 residues: CSANRETEAFF. In DNA, the CDR3 is TGCAGCGCGAACAGGGAAACTGAAGCTTTCTTT.

This clonotype was observed many times. The V and J genes are TRBV10-3 and TRBJ1-2, with 7 bases lining up with TRBD1. Germline CDR1 ENHRY, CDR2 SYGVKD. Losses at the gene ends were 2 bases for V and 4 bases for J; bases not matched to a gene: 4. The length of the CDR3 is 14 residues. CDR3 protein: CAISEGRGTYGYTF. The CDR3 coding sequence is TGTGCCATCAGTGAGGGCAGGGGGACCTATGGCTACACCTTC.

The genes are TRBV11-2 and TRBJ2-5, with TRBD2 matching 7 bases. Trimming at V came to 4 bases and at J to 5 bases, leaving 16 bases not matched to a gene. The germline V gene has CDR1 SGHAT and CDR2 FQNNGV. The CDR3 spans 17 residues. The CDR3 protein is CASSSSGTGGSWETQYF. As DNA, the CDR3 is TGTGCCAGCAGCTCCTCTGGGACTGGCGGGAGTTGGGAGACCCAGTACTTC.

The chain employs TRBV19 and TRBJ1-1; D remains ambiguous. The CDR3 spans 14 residues. In germline, CDR1 is LNHDA, CDR2 SQIVND (reference sequence). The V gene lost 4 bases and the J gene lost 0 bases, with 9 bases spanning the gap. In nucleotides, the CDR3 is TGTGCCAGTAGTAAAGAGCGAATGAACACTGAAGCTTTCTTT. It specifies CASSKERMNTEAFF.

This clonotype has only a few counts. V is TRBV28 and J is TRBJ2-4, with 9 positions matching TRBD1. The CDR3 has 16 amino acids. Trimming took 5 bases from V and 1 from J; bases not matched to a gene: 6. In germline, CDR1 is MDHEN, CDR2 SYDVKM. The CDR3 coding sequence is TGTGCCAGCAGTCACGCGGGGACAGGGGCCAAAAACATTCAGTACTTC. It yields the protein CASSHAGTGAKNIQYF.

This chain uses TRBV7-9 with TRBJ1-2; maybe TRBD1 (5 bases). V lost 4 bases and J lost 2, with 14 bases in between. The CDR3 covers 15 residues. Germline values: CDR1 SEHNR, CDR2 FQNEAQ (reference sequence). The DNA of the CDR3 is TGTGCCAGCAGCTCGGGACGCCGACAAAACTATGGCTACACCTTC. The encoded protein is CASSSGRRQNYGYTF.

This rearrangement joins TRBV6-1 to TRBJ2-3; D gene uncertain. The CDR3 is 15 residues long. Trimming stripped 5 bases from V and 0 bases from J, with 12 bases between. In germline, CDR1 is MNHNS, CDR2 SASEGT. Written as DNA, the CDR3 is TGTGCCAGCAGTATCCAAGGCCCTAGCACAGATACGCAGTATTTT. This translates into CASSIQGPSTDTQYF.

This clonotype has ten or more counts. The chain combines TRBV6-2 or TRBV6-3 with TRBJ2-7; D perhaps matches TRBD1 (5 bases). V shed 10 bases and J shed 5 bases, with 12 bases lying between them. There are 11 residues in the CDR3. Germline CDR1 and CDR2: MNHEY and SVGEGT. The CDR3 protein is CATEAGHEQYF. The CDR3, as DNA: TGTGCCACCGAGGCAGGGCACGAGCAGTACTTC.

This clonotype appeared many times. The rearrangement uses TRBV9 and TRBJ2-2; D remains ambiguous. Per the germline V gene, CDR1 is SGDLS and CDR2 is YYNGEE. Trimming took 6 bases from V and 0 from J, leaving 12 bases between them. CDR3 length: 15 residues. CDR3 residues: CASTRTDTNTGELFF. The DNA of the CDR3 is TGTGCCAGCACGCGGACCGATACGAACACCGGGGAGCTGTTTTTT.

As regards this clonotype: This sequence may be a read error, since a much larger clone differs from it by one base. The chain joins TRBV6-2 or TRBV6-3 to TRBJ2-7, with D unclear. V was cut by 5 bases and J by 6 bases, with 17 bases left in between. The CDR3 runs to 14 residues. CDR1 and CDR2 from the germline V gene are MNHEY and SVGEGT. In DNA, the CDR3 is TGTGCCAGCAGTCAACGACCGCTAACCTGCGAGCAGTACTTC. Protein: CASSQRPLTCEQYF.

This clonotype was detected once. J is TRBJ2-3 and V is TRBV29-1; the D gene is possibly TRBD1 (6 bases). The CDR3 runs to 14 residues. In germline, CDR1 is SQVTM, CDR2 ANQGSEA. Between the trimmed V and J ends, which lost 4 bases and 3 bases, there was a span of 14 bases. The chain's CDR3 is CSVGQALGTDTQYF. As DNA, the CDR3 is TGCAGCGTTGGACAGGCCCTTGGGACAGATACGCAGTATTTT.

The genes are TRBV19 and TRBJ2-2; tentatively, D is TRBD2 (6 bases). Deletions cut 4 bases from V and 0 bases from J, with 9 bases between. Per germline, CDR1 LNHDA and CDR2 SQIVND (reference sequence). This CDR3 region has 15 residues. The CDR3 DNA reads TGTGCCAGTAGTACTCCGGGAGCGAACACCGGGGAGCTGTTTTTT. Its translation: CASSTPGANTGELFF.

The gene calls are TRBV14 and TRBJ2-7; TRBD2 agrees at 8 bases. Unmatched junction bases numbered 9, after V lost 4 bases and J lost 4 bases. Germline CDR1 and CDR2: SGHDN and FVKESK. The CDR3 is 15 amino acids. Here the CDR3 reads CASSPTGTRGYEQYF. CDR3 sequence (DNA): TGTGCCAGCAGCCCGACCGGGACTAGGGGATACGAGCAGTACTTC. Complete variable domain (other parts from reference TRBV14 and TRBJ2-7): EAGVTQFPSHSVIEKGQTVTLRCDPISGHDNLYWYRRVMGKEIKFLLHFVKESKQDESGMPNNRFLAERTGGTYSTLKVQPAELEDSGVYFCASSPTGTRGYEQYFGPGTRLTVT.

The V call is TRBV10-3, the J call TRBJ1-5; no definite D call. The germline V gene has CDR1 ENHRY and CDR2 SYGVKD. The CDR3 consists of 12 residues. V was clipped by 4 bases and J by 1 base, with 2 bases between them. The CDR3 DNA follows: TGTGCCATCAGTGGGAGCAATCAGCCCCAGCATTTT. Its protein is CAISGSNQPQHF.

The J gene is TRBJ2-3, the V gene TRBV27; 10 bases align to TRBD2. The CDR3 is 16 amino acids. The ends lost 4 bases at V and 1 base at J; junction bases unmatched: 5. Germline values: CDR1 MNHEY, CDR2 SMNVEV (reference sequence). The CDR3 sequence: CASSSWGTSGTDTQYF. The CDR3 DNA reads TGTGCCAGCAGTTCTTGGGGGACTAGCGGCACAGATACGCAGTATTTT.

In this sample, this clonotype turned up a few times. The chain has TRBV29-1 and TRBJ2-5; 8 nucleotides line up with TRBD2. The CDR3 length is 14 residues. The germline V gene has CDR1 SQVTM and CDR2 ANQGSEA. V was pared by 1 base and J by 2 bases, with 3 bases of the junction left unmatched. The CDR3 sequence: CSVEAGLVQETQYF. CDR3 DNA sequence: TGCAGCGTTGAAGCGGGACTAGTTCAAGAGACCCAGTACTTC.

To note about this clonotype: This likely reflects a read error, since a far larger clone is one base away. Here the CDR3 omits its conserved ending phenylalanine or tryptophan, so a read error is the likely source. The chain joins TRBV6-9 to TRBJ2-2; D perhaps matches TRBD2 (6 bases). The CDR3 contains 13 residues. Germline V gives CDR1 MNHGY, CDR2 SVAAGI. With 3 bases removed from V and 6 bases from J, the gap between germline ends came to 8 bases. CDR3 sequence (DNA): TGTGCCAGCAGTTACGGGGAGGCCGGGGAGCTGTTTTCT. This gives the protein CASSYGEAGELFS.